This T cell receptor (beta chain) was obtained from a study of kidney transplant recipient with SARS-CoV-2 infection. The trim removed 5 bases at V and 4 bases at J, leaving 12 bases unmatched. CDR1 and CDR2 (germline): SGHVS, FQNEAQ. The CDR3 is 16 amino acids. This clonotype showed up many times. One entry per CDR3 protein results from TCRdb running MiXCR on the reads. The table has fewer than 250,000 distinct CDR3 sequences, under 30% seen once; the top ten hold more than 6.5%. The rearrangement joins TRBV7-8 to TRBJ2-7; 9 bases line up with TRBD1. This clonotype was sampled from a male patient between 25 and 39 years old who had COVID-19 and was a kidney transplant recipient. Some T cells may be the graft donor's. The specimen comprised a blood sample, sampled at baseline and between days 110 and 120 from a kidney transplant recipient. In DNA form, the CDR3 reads TGTGCCAGCAGCGCGAGACCCGGGACAGGGAGGTACGAGCAGTACTTC. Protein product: CASSARPGTGRYEQYF.